This TCR beta chain was found in a study of T cell repertoires in cytomegalovirus infection. Study-level background: Researchers turned to recently identified HLA-C-restricted CMV epitopes as well as well-studied HLA-B-restricted ones. Evidence of both CMV infection and a matching HLA type came from public TCR beta signatures. Regarding the study as a whole: Dominating the ex vivo response were TCR beta clonotypes that were CMV-specific and HLA-C-restricted. Of the TCR beta families, the public ones yielded a cumulative frequency that identified carriers of CMV plus the relevant HLA.

Germline loops: CDR1 MNHEY, CDR2 SVGEGT. This CDR3 contains 14 residues. V gave up 2 bases and J gave up 4 bases, with 12 bases separating them. TCRdb fed the reads into MiXCR, producing one record per CDR3 protein. The repertoire includes about 890,000 distinct CDR3 sequences, approximately 31% of them detected once, and roughly 12% sits in the top ten. To note about this clonotype: Its antigen is still unknown.

The sequencing used cultured CD8+ T cells from PBMCs, collected from culture after CMV antigen stimulation. This sequence was found in a human donor in good health (CMV status not recorded). Some clones in this sample may be carry-over from other donors' samples. The chain recombines TRBV6-2 or TRBV6-3 with TRBJ2-7; perhaps TRBD1 as D (6 bases). CDR3 coding DNA: TGTGCCAGCAGTTACCAGGGGTCCCCTTACGAGCAGTACTTC. Its protein product is CASSYQGSPYEQYF.